The 22 T cell receptor beta chains below were found in one sample sequenced in a study of OX40 agonist ivuxolimab in advanced cancers. The library was generated by the immunoSEQ multiplex PCR assay. The table was pulled from immuneACCESS by TCRdb, which kept in-frame rearrangements only. Such tables lose some clones; where checked, under half of the loss comes from unresolved V genes, and the rest has no known cause. Here the sample has more than 25,000 clones; approximately 84% occur a single time. In total, the top ten clones hold about a quarter of the sample. Source: CD4+ or CD8+ T cells sorted from blood, taken in a trial of the OX40 agonist ivuxolimab. These receptor sequences come from an adult with an advanced solid tumor such as melanoma, head and neck, liver or kidney cancer.

CDR3 protein: CASSFPGQGTGADTQYF. CDR3 coding DNA: TGTGCCAGCAGCTTCCCGGGACAGGGGACTGGGGCAGATACGCAGTATTTT. The chain links TRBV7-9 to TRBJ2-3; 10 bases fit TRBD1. The V gene's germline CDR1 is SEHNR and CDR2 FQNEAQ (reference sequence). J was trimmed by 4 bases and V by 3 bases; bases with no gene match: 10. CDR3 size: 17 residues.

The rearrangement joins TRBV7-6 to TRBJ2-7; D tentatively fits TRBD1 or TRBD2 (5 bases each). Trimming stripped 6 bases from V and 3 bases from J, with 15 bases between. CDR1 SGHVS and CDR2 FNYEAQ come from the germline V gene. The CDR3 runs 14 residues. CDR3 sequence: CASSSGTTGYEQYF. The CDR3 DNA sequence: TGTGCCAGCAGTTCCGGGACCACGGGCTACGAGCAGTACTTC.

V usage is TRBV5-1 and J usage is TRBJ2-5, with D possibly being TRBD1 (5 bases). This CDR3 is 14 amino acids long. Germline V gene sequence: CDR1 SGHRS, CDR2 YFSETQ. With 1 base removed from V and 4 bases from J, the gap between germline ends came to 11 bases. The CDR3 loop is CASSLYTQGETQYF. The DNA for the CDR3 is TGCGCCAGCAGCTTGTATACCCAGGGAGAGACCCAGTACTTC.

The rearrangement links TRBV6-5 to TRBJ2-1, with D perhaps TRBD2 (7 bases). Germline V gene data show CDR1 as MNHEY and CDR2 as SVGAGI. V was trimmed by 0 bases and J by 8 bases, leaving 14 bases between them. This CDR3 contains 15 residues. In DNA, the CDR3 is TGTGCCAGCAGTTACTCTATGGGGGGGGCCGATGAGCAGTTCTTC. This codes for CASSYSMGGADEQFF.

The rearrangement uses TRBV30 and TRBJ1-2; the match to TRBD1 covers 10 bases. Germline values: CDR1 GTSNPN, CDR2 SVGIG (reference sequence). After removal of 1 base from V and 9 bases from J, the junction contained 14 bases not matched to a gene. The CDR3 has 16 residues. As DNA, the CDR3 is TGTGCCTGGAGTGCCGCATTGGGACAGGGGATTGGGAGCTACACCTTC. Its translation: CAWSAALGQGIGSYTF.

The chain recombines TRBV4-1 with TRBJ2-7, with 7 bases aligning to TRBD1. The CDR3 contains 14 residues. The germline V gene has CDR1 MGHRA and CDR2 YSYEKL. V lost 4 bases, J lost 5 bases, and 8 bases stayed unmatched. CDR3 residues: CASSPSTGIDEQYF. The CDR3 DNA sequence: TGCGCCAGCAGCCCGTCGACAGGGATCGACGAGCAGTACTTC.

The chain links TRBV15 to TRBJ2-7, with 7 bases matching TRBD1. CDR3 length: 15 amino acids. V trimming: 0 bases; J trimming: 4 bases; junction bases outside the gene matches: 6. Per the germline V gene, CDR1 is LNHNV and CDR2 is YYDKDF (reference sequence). The CDR3: CATSRDGTELYEQYF. The CDR3 coding sequence is TGTGCCACCAGCAGAGACGGGACAGAGCTGTACGAGCAGTACTTC.

There are a few counts of this clone. The chain couples TRBV4-2 to TRBJ1-5, with D perhaps TRBD1 (5 bases). The CDR3 is 16 residues long. V was shortened by 0 bases and J by 0 bases, with 9 bases between the two germline ends. The germline V gene has CDR1 LGHNA and CDR2 YNFKEQ. The CDR3 loop reads CASSQDGGDSNQPQHF. The DNA for the CDR3 is TGTGCCAGCAGCCAAGACGGGGGGGATAGCAATCAGCCCCAGCATTTT.

CDR3 residues: CATRRGEQYF. In DNA form, the CDR3 reads TGTGCCACTCGTCGCGGGGAGCAGTACTTC. This chain joins TRBV28 and TRBJ2-7; tentatively, D is TRBD2 (5 bases). Trimming cost V 10 bases and J 7 bases, with 11 bases left between them. The CDR3 extends over 10 amino acids. Germline V gene lookup returns CDR1 MDHEN and CDR2 SYDVKM.

The V and J genes are TRBV10-3 and TRBJ1-6; no clear D gene. The germline CDR1 and CDR2 sequences are ENHRY and SYGVKD. The ends were cut back, 0 bases at V and 9 bases at J, with 12 bases in the middle. The CDR3 is 15 amino acids. CDR3: CAISESRGGSSPLHF. CDR3 bases: TGTGCCATCAGTGAGTCCCGGGGAGGGAGTTCACCCCTCCACTTT.

This chain joins TRBV9 and TRBJ2-7; 9 bases line up with TRBD1. The CDR3 spans 19 residues. Losses at the gene ends were 3 bases for V and 3 bases for J; bases not matched to a gene: 19. CDR1 and CDR2 from the germline V gene are SGDLS and YYNGEE. In nucleotides, the CDR3 is TGTGCCAGCAGCGACCACCCCGGGACAGGGTCTCTCAACCTCTACGAGCAGTACTTC. The encoded protein is CASSDHPGTGSLNLYEQYF.

The chain joins TRBV30 to TRBJ2-1; 7 bases align to TRBD2. V trimming: 1 base; J trimming: 5 bases; junction bases outside the gene matches: 5. Germline V gene data show CDR1 as GTSNPN and CDR2 as SVGIG (reference sequence). This CDR3 comprises 14 residues. CDR3 sequence: CAWSASGENNEQFF. Here the CDR3 DNA reads TGTGCCTGGAGTGCCAGCGGGGAAAACAATGAGCAGTTCTTC. The full variable domain, rest sourced from reference TRBV30 and TRBJ2-1, is SQTIHQWPATLVQPVGSPLSLECTVEGTSNPNLYWYRQAAGRGLQLLFYSVGIGQISSEVPQNLSASRPQDRQFILSSKKLLLSDSGFYLCAWSASGENNEQFFGPGTRLTVL.

The CDR3 loop is CASSPNGGAEAFF. The CDR3 coding sequence is TGTGCCAGCAGTCCGAATGGGGGGGCTGAAGCTTTCTTT. The chain carries TRBV6-5 and TRBJ1-1, with D possibly TRBD1 on 5 matching bases. Germline V gene data show CDR1 as MNHEY and CDR2 as SVGAGI. The CDR3 covers 13 residues. The V end lost 5 bases, the J end lost 6 bases, and 13 bases lay between the germline ends.

The gene calls are TRBV9 and TRBJ2-3, with D unresolved. V lost 0 bases and J 3 bases, leaving 14 bases between the germline ends. The CDR3 covers 16 residues. Germline loops: CDR1 SGDLS, CDR2 YYNGEE. The CDR3 sequence: CASSVASSTGTDTQYF. The CDR3 nucleotides are TGTGCCAGCAGCGTAGCCTCTTCGACCGGGACAGATACGCAGTATTTT.

This rearrangement joins TRBV1 to TRBJ1-2. TRBV1 is designated a pseudogene. The CDR3 runs to 14 residues. CDR3 in DNA: TGCACCAGCAGCCAAGATTGGTCAGGGAGTGGCTACACCTTC. Protein sequence: CTSSQDWSGSGYTF.

The chain has TRBV5-6 and TRBJ2-1; D gene ambiguous. Germline V gene data show CDR1 as SGHDT and CDR2 as YYEEEE. The CDR3 length is 12 residues. V lost 3 bases and J 5 bases, leaving 6 bases between the germline ends. This CDR3 is CASSYTNNEQFF. The CDR3 DNA sequence: TGTGCCAGCAGCTATACTAACAATGAGCAGTTCTTC.

In this sample, this clone turned up once. The CDR3 loop is CASSDTSAWYEQYF. CDR3 DNA sequence: TGTGCCAGCAGCGACACTAGCGCCTGGTACGAGCAGTACTTC. This rearrangement joins TRBV5-4 to TRBJ2-7, with TRBD2 matching 7 bases. CDR3 length equals 14 residues. With 4 bases clipped from V and 4 bases from J, the junction kept 8 bases outside the gene matches. The V gene's germline CDR1 is SGHNT and CDR2 YYREEE (reference sequence).

The CDR3 region is CASSFQGYSYTF. CDR3 nucleotide sequence: TGTGCCAGCAGCTTCCAGGGTTATAGCTACACCTTC. The V and J genes are TRBV7-2 and TRBJ1-2, with a weak D call TRBD1 (5 bases). CDR3 length: 12 amino acids. V shed 3 bases and J shed 9 bases, with 11 bases lying between them. The germline CDR1 and CDR2 sequences are SGHTA and FQGNSA.

The chain links TRBV10-2 to TRBJ2-7; the D gene is possibly TRBD2 (5 bases). V lost 4 bases, J lost 1 base, and 11 bases lay in between. The CDR3 length is 14 residues. CDR1 is WSHSY and CDR2 is SAAADI in the germline V gene. The CDR3 sequence is CASSVSDLSYEQYF. Written as DNA, the CDR3 is TGCGCCAGCAGTGTTTCGGACTTATCCTACGAGCAGTACTTC.

The rearrangement uses TRBV19 and TRBJ1-2; perhaps TRBD1 as D (6 bases). CDR1 LNHDA and CDR2 SQIVND come from the germline V gene (reference sequence). The V gene lost 3 bases and the J gene lost 8 bases, with 25 bases spanning the gap. The CDR3 has 17 residues. CDR3 residues: CASSIWRGDGQVEGYTF. The CDR3 coding sequence is TGTGCCAGTAGTATTTGGAGGGGGGACGGTCAGGTCGAGGGCTACACCTTC.

By share, this clone counts as medium-sized. The chain employs TRBV7-6 and TRBJ2-7, with 9 bases aligning to TRBD1. The trim removed 1 base at V and 4 bases at J, leaving 11 bases unmatched. Germline-derived CDR1 and CDR2 are SGHVS and FNYEAQ. The CDR3 totals 17 residues. The CDR3 nucleotides are TGTGCCAGCAGCTTAGGCGCCCCGGGACAGGGAAGATACGAGCAGTACTTC. The encoded protein is CASSLGAPGQGRYEQYF.

The chain joins TRBV7-9 to TRBJ2-1; the match to TRBD1 covers 7 bases. Germline V gene lookup returns CDR1 SEHNR and CDR2 FQNEAQ (reference sequence). The CDR3 covers 12 residues. V shed 6 bases, J shed 8 bases, and the junction held 4 bases outside the gene matches. The CDR3 protein is CASSKGGDEQFF. The CDR3 DNA reads as TGTGCCAGCAGTAAAGGGGGCGATGAGCAGTTCTTC.